This section outlines one T cell receptor (beta chain) sequence together with its context. No antigen is known for it. This sample stems from a study of cytomegalovirus exposure and HLA in healthy donors. The length of the CDR3 is 14 residues. Germline trimming cut 3 bases from V and 1 base from J; bases unmatched to any gene: 2. Germline V CDR1 and CDR2: GTSNPN, SVGIG (reference sequence). General study points: Later work associated roughly 17,000 TCR beta sequences with HLA alleles at 0.05 false discovery rate.

Vbeta (60) and Jbeta (13) primers were used in the PCR. Data came from immunoSEQ multiplex PCR; TCRdb stores just in-frame clones and leaves some out. This sample yields approximately 170,000 clones, of which approximately 77% are seen a single time; less than 9% belongs to the top ten. The sequence was obtained from a male donor in good health and CMV-seropositive. The chain recombines TRBV30 with TRBJ2-2; TRBD2 matches 7 bases. The sequenced material came from PBMCs. CDR3 DNA sequence: TGTGCCTGGAGGATAGCGGGGAACACCGGGGAGCTGTTTTTT. Protein product: CAWRIAGNTGELFF.